This T cell receptor (beta chain) was sequenced in a study of identical twins. Comment on this clonotype: What it binds is unknown.

This CDR3 is built from 20 residues. V lost 0 bases and J lost 8; bases outside the gene matches: 20. Germline assignment: CDR1 LGHDT and CDR2 YNNKEL (reference sequence). The study, taken as a whole, reports: These conclusions were based on statistical analysis (cross-sectional, not following the same donors). Fewer insertions marked abundant cord blood beta clonotypes; young adult naive trended weakly, memory not at all.

One entry per CDR3 protein results from TCRdb running MiXCR on the 5' RACE reads. The profile covers around 530,000 distinct CDR3 sequences, with roughly 15% appearing a single time and 0.44% taken by the ten largest. These records were also assigned to another study, of yellow fever vaccine responses in identical twins.

The origin of this receptor is a young woman in good health. The rearrangement links TRBV3-1 to TRBJ2-1; 9 bases match TRBD1. The sample taken for sequencing was CD4+ T cells sorted from blood. CDR3 protein: CASSQDGTGRGSRSVDEQFF. CDR3 sequence (DNA): TGTGCCAGCAGCCAAGATGGGACAGGGAGGGGGTCTCGATCTGTGGATGAGCAGTTCTTC.